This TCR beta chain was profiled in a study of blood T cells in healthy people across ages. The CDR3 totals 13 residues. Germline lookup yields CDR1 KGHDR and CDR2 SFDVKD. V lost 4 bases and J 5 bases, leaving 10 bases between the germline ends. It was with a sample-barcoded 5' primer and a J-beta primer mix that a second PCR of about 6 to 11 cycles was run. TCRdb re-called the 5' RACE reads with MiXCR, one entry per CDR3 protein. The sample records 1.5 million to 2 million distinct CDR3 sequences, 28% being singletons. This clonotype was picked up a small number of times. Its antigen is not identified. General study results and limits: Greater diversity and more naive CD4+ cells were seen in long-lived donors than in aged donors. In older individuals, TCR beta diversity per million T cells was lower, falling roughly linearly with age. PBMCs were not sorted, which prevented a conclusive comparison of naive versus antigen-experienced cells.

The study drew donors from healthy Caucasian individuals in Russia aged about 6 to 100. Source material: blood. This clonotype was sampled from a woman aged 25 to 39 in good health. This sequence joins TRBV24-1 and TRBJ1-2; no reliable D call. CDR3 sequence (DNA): TGTGCCACCAGTGACGGTCCTTGGTATGGCTACACCTTC. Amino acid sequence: CATSDGPWYGYTF.